These T cell receptor beta chains were read from a single sample in a study of CD8+ T cells in alopecia areata. The assay was immunoSEQ multiplex PCR, and TCRdb's table has in-frame clones only and misses some. Among fewer than 100,000 clones, about 58% were seen once, and the ten largest hold about 16%. Sequences were derived from CD8+ T cells sorted from blood, sampled at week 4, from a patient treated with tofacitinib. The receptors come from a human donor with alopecia areata. CDR3s include the opening cysteine and the closing phenylalanine or tryptophan. The D gene is left open where the match is weak. The size field is filled for only some rows; it gives once, few, many or a size class.

cdr3_length j_call clone_size d_call v_call cdr3_aa cdr3_nt
14 TRBJ1-2 - - TRBV30 CAWSPDSVNYGYTF TGTGCCTGGAGTCCCGACAGTGTCAACTATGGCTACACCTTC
14 TRBJ1-1 few TRBD1 TRBV28 CASSFGTENTEAFF TGTGCCAGCAGTTTCGGGACAGAGAACACTGAAGCTTTCTTT
20 TRBJ2-3 - TRBD2 TRBV4-1 CASSQPSGTSGRAGADTQYF TGCGCCAGCAGCCAACCCTCCGGGACTAGCGGGAGGGCCGGGGCAGATACGCAGTATTTT
13 TRBJ1-2 - - TRBV7-6 CASSLGGIYGYTF TGTGCCAGCAGCTTAGGAGGGATCTATGGCTACACCTTC
11 TRBJ2-7 - TRBD1 TRBV6-5 CATSQGVEQYF TGTGCCACCTCACAGGGGGTCGAGCAGTACTTC
14 TRBJ2-7 few - TRBV29-1 CSVEEAQRPYEQYF TGCAGCGTTGAAGAAGCTCAGCGCCCCTACGAGCAGTACTTC
16 TRBJ2-2 - - TRBV27 CASSLIEVRAPGELFF TGTGCCAGCAGTTTAATCGAGGTCAGGGCCCCCGGGGAGCTGTTTTTT
15 TRBJ2-7 - - TRBV4-1 CASSQDPGLSYEQYF TGCGCCAGCAGCCAAGATCCGGGCTTGTCCTACGAGCAGTACTTC
15 TRBJ1-2 - TRBD1 TRBV28 CASSLWGQGAYGYTF TGTGCCAGCAGTTTATGGGGACAGGGGGCGTACGGCTACACCTTC
13 TRBJ2-7 few - TRBV29-1 CSAEGGSIHEQYF TGCAGCGCCGAAGGGGGGAGTATCCACGAGCAGTACTTC
12 TRBJ1-1 few - TRBV28 CASSPIHTEAFF TGTGCCAGCAGTCCGATACACACTGAAGCTTTCTTT
13 TRBJ2-7 once TRBD2 TRBV29-1 CSVEASGMYEQYF TGCAGCGTTGAGGCTAGCGGGATGTACGAGCAGTACTTC
16 TRBJ2-3 - TRBD1 TRBV6-1 CASSARTGSGTDTQYF TGTGCCAGCAGTGCCCGGACAGGGTCGGGCACAGATACGCAGTATTTT
14 TRBJ2-2 - - TRBV4-1 CASSQGPSTGELFF TGCGCCAGCAGCCAAGGCCCTTCCACCGGGGAGCTGTTTTTT
14 TRBJ2-7 - - TRBV4-1 CASSHPGTSYEQYF TGCGCCAGCAGCCATCCTGGGACCTCCTACGAGCAGTACTTC
14 TRBJ2-7 once - TRBV29-1 CSVQGFGSSYEQYF TGCAGCGTGCAGGGATTTGGGAGCTCCTACGAGCAGTACTTC
14 TRBJ2-7 - - TRBV18 CASSPENGPYEQYF TGTGCCAGCTCCCCGGAGAACGGGCCCTACGAGCAGTACTTC
13 TRBJ2-3 - - TRBV4-3 CASSPDSTDTQYF TGCGCCAGCAGCCCGGACAGCACAGATACGCAGTATTTT
16 TRBJ1-2 - - TRBV30 CAWSIGWDRTNYGYTF TGTGCCTGGAGCATTGGGTGGGACCGAACTAACTATGGCTACACCTTC
15 TRBJ1-5 few TRBD1 TRBV7-9 CASSLVGTGSQPQHF TGTGCCAGCAGCTTAGTCGGGACAGGGTCTCAGCCCCAGCATTTT
16 TRBJ2-1 - - TRBV4-3 CASSQGTIGSYNEQFF TGCGCCAGCAGCCAAGGGACTATCGGCTCCTACAATGAGCAGTTCTTC
16 TRBJ2-7 few TRBD2 TRBV4-1 CASSQDPLAGAYEQYF TGCGCCAGCAGCCAAGATCCCCTAGCGGGAGCTTACGAGCAGTACTTC